This entry features one T cell receptor beta chain sequence. This clone was recorded many times. Its antigen has not been determined. Qualities for individual bases were not recorded, and no much larger clone is one base off. These data belong to a study of cytomegalovirus exposure and HLA in healthy donors (dated by TCRdb to 2016 to 2017). Study-level background: According to a later analysis, one platform produced both the roughly 110 validation repertoires and the approximately 660 repertoires of the first cohort. The study aimed to test whether cataloging public T cell receptors could reveal signatures of past pathogen exposure. Along with the 666-subject first cohort, a separate validation cohort of more than 90 different subjects was used. To predict cytomegalovirus infection status, the study brought together high-throughput TCR immunosequencing, statistical association of individual TCRs with disease status, and machine learning. Beyond this particular receptor, the publication reports: A total of some 180 TCR beta chains were listed by the study as associated with cytomegalovirus. In vitro tests confirmed that a few of the cytomegalovirus-associated TCR beta chains recognize cytomegalovirus antigens. Most TCR sequences were seen in very few donors, while some public TCRs were found in many individuals. In both the original and validation cohorts, the classifier was reported to diagnose cytomegalovirus status with high specificity and sensitivity. A later analysis lacked HLA typing for the validation cohort, so it scored co-occurrence in that cohort across all 110 or so repertoires. Subsequent analysis determined that TCRs grouped into clusters in the first cohort also showed a tendency toward co-occurrence across the 120 or so validation repertoires, and 94% of cluster scores exceeded 0. The authors suggested that the approach could potentially be generalized to other disease states and immunological phenotypes.

Library construction relied on the immunoSEQ multiplex PCR assay. Regarding the original processing steps: A statistical classification framework was built to diagnose cytomegalovirus status from the catalog of TCR beta chain sequences. TCRdb holds this immuneACCESS table with in-frame rearrangements only. Some clones are missing; in checked studies, unresolved V genes explain under half, and the rest has no known cause. V and J calls and clone size are as listed in that table; D and trimming were resolved from the DNA. In all, the sample holds under 250,000 clones, and around 80% of those were seen once. The top ten constitute around 1.2% of the sample. Donors formed part of the validation cohort, which comprised 120 subjects and was distinct from the first cohort of some 700 subjects. The sample comprised PBMCs. The source is a woman younger than 45 in good health and CMV-seronegative.

This receptor carries the CDR3 CASSEYHERSTQYF. The DNA is TGTGCCAGCAGTGAATATCACGAGCGGTCTACGCAGTATTTT. The chain uses TRBV25-1 and TRBJ2-3; TRBD2 might be the D gene, on 5 matching bases. The CDR3 measures 14 amino acids from cysteine to phenylalanine. The CDR3 DNA has 42 bases and is translated from base 1. The junction carries 12 bases between V and J, which are trimmed by 0 bases and 8 bases respectively. The germline V gene gives CDR1 as MGHDK and CDR2 as SYGVNS.